The 7 T cell receptor beta chains below all came from one sample that was sequenced in a study of T cells expressing NK-cell markers. TCRdb reprocessed the 5' RACE reads and keeps a single row for each CDR3 protein, giving no DNA. The clone table shows over 200,000 distinct CDR3 sequences, with the ten largest holding around 0.42%. What was sequenced was blood T cells: a sorted CD56 or NKG2C T cell subset, CD4+ or CD8+ T cells, or bulk PBMC T cells (not recorded which). These receptors all come from a man between 18 and 35 years old in good health.

The chain joins TRBV25-1 to TRBJ2-7; TCRdb designates TRBD1, a call that cannot be tested without DNA. The CDR3 totals 13 residues. CDR1 is MGHDK, CDR2 SYGVNS, per germline. This chain's CDR3 is CASSAWGLYEQYF.

The chain is built from TRBV6-1 and TRBJ2-1; as DNA is missing, the TRBD1 call by TCRdb cannot be tested. This CDR3 has 17 residues. Germline loops: CDR1 MNHNS, CDR2 SASEGT. The CDR3 is CASSDAPGGVAYNEQFF.

The CDR3 sequence is CATSRGDRGLSNQPQHF. The chain couples TRBV15 to TRBJ1-5; checking the TCRdb D call of TRBD1 is not possible without DNA. Germline assignment: CDR1 LNHNV and CDR2 YYDKDF (reference sequence). The CDR3 is 17 residues long.

CDR3: CASSIRTGRLQGNNEQFF. The chain couples TRBV27 to TRBJ2-1; TCRdb picks TRBD1, but there is no DNA to check that call. CDR1 is MNHEY and CDR2 is SMNVEV in the germline V gene (reference sequence). The CDR3 is made up of 18 amino acids.

The chain links TRBV7-3 to TRBJ1-1. Per germline, CDR1 SGHTA and CDR2 FQGTGA. The CDR3 sequence is 13 residues long. The CDR3 sequence: CASSLGGSTEAFF.

The V call is TRBV12-5, the J call TRBJ2-1; the TCRdb call, TRBD2, lacks DNA for checking. The CDR3 sequence is 15 residues long. Germline V gene sequence: CDR1 LGHNT, CDR2 FRNRAP. Here the CDR3 reads CASGLAGGPSNEQFF.

The genes are TRBV6-5 and TRBJ2-1. The CDR3 sequence is 14 residues long. CDR1 and CDR2 (germline): MNHEY, SVGAGI. This CDR3 is CASSYSIVNNEQFF.